This T cell receptor (beta chain) derives from a study of early T cells in non-severe SARS-CoV-2 infection. Turning to the study itself: Sequenced bulk RNA came from whole blood that was unsorted, and chains were unpaired.

This clonotype has just a few counts. Its antigen is unknown. Study conclusions and caveats: Reliance on VDJdb matching favored anti-spike CD8 responses; private and CD4 specificities were missed.

Molecules of cDNA were individually given unique molecular identifiers that were attached to them. TCRdb fed the 5' RACE reads into MiXCR, producing one record per CDR3 protein. This table has approximately 79,000 distinct CDR3 sequences, 13% appearing once. With V trimmed by 3 bases and J by 0 bases, 3 bases remained unmatched. Germline CDR1 reads MDHEN; CDR2 reads SYDVKM. The CDR3 is 16 amino acids. The genes are TRBV28 and TRBJ2-3; 10 bases align to TRBD2. The material sequenced was whole blood. The sequence came from an adult who was a healthcare worker with PCR-confirmed SARS-CoV-2 infection or an uninfected control (not recorded which). CDR3 loop: CASSFQLAGSTDTQYF. The CDR3 nucleotides are TGTGCCAGCAGTTTCCAACTAGCGGGAAGCACAGATACGCAGTATTTT. The full variable domain, rest sourced from reference TRBV28 and TRBJ2-3, is DVKVTQSSRYLVKRTGEKVFLECVQDMDHENMFWYRQDPGLGLRLIYFSYDVKMKEKGDIPEGYSVSREKKERFSLILESASTNQTSMYLCASSFQLAGSTDTQYFGPGTRLTVL.